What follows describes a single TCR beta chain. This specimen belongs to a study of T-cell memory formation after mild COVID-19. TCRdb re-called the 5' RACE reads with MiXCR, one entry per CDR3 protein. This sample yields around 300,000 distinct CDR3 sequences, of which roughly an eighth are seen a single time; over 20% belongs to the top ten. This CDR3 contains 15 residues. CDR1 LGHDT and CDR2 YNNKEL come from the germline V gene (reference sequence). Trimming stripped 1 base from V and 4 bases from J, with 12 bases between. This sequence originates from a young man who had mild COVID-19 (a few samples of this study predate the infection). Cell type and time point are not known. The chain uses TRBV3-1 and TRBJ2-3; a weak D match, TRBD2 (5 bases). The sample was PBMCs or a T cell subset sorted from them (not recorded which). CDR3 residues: CASSQVGIGADTQYF. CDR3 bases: TGTGCCAGCAGCCAAGTCGGGATAGGTGCAGATACGCAGTATTTT.